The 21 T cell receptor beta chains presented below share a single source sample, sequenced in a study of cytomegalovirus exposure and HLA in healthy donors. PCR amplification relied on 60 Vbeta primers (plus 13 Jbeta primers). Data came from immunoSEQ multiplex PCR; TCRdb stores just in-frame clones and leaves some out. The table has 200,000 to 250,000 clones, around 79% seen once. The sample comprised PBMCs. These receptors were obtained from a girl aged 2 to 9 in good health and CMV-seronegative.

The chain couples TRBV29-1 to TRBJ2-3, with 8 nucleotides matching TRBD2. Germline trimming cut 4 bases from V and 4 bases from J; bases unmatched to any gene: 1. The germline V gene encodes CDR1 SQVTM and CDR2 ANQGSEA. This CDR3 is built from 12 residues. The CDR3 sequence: CSVATSADTQYF. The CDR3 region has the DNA TGCAGCGTTGCGACTAGCGCAGATACGCAGTATTTT.

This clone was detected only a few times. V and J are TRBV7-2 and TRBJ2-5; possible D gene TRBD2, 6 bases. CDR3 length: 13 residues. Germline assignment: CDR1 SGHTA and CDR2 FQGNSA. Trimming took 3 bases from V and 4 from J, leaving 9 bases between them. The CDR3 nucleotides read TGTGCCAGCAGCTTGTTCGGGAGAGAGACCCAGTACTTC. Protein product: CASSLFGRETQYF.

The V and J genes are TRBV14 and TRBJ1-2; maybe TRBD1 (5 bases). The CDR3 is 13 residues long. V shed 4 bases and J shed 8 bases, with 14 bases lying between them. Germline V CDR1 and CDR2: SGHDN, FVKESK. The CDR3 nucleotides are TGTGCCAGCAGCCCAACAGGAGCGGGAGGCTACACCTTC. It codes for CASSPTGAGGYTF. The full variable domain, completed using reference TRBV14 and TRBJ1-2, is EAGVTQFPSHSVIEKGQTVTLRCDPISGHDNLYWYRRVMGKEIKFLLHFVKESKQDESGMPNNRFLAERTGGTYSTLKVQPAELEDSGVYFCASSPTGAGGYTFGSGTRLTVV.

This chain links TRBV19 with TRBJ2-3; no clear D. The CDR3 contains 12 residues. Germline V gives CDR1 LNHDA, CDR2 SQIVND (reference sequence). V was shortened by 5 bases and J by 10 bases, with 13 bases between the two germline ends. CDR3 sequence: CASSPRSSAQYF. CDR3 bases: TGTGCCAGTAGTCCGCGGTCCAGCGCGCAGTATTTT.

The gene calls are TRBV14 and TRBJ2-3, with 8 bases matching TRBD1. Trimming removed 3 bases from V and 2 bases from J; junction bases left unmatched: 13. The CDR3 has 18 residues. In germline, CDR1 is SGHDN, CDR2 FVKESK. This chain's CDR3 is CASSHPTPGTGPTDTQYF. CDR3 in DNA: TGTGCCAGCAGCCACCCAACCCCCGGGACAGGTCCCACAGATACGCAGTATTTT.

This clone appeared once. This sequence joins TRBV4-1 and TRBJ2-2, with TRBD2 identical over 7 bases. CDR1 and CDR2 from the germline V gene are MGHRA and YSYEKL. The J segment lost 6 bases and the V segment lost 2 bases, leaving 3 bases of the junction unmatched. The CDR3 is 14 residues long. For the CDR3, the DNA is TGCGCCAGCAGCCAAAGCGGGGCGGCCGGGGAGCTGTTTTTT. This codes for CASSQSGAAGELFF.

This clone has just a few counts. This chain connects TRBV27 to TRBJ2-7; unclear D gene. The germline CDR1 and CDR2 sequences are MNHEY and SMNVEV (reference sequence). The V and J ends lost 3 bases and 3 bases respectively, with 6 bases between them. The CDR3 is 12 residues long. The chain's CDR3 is CASSFNNYEQYF. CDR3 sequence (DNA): TGTGCCAGCAGTTTTAACAACTACGAGCAGTACTTC.

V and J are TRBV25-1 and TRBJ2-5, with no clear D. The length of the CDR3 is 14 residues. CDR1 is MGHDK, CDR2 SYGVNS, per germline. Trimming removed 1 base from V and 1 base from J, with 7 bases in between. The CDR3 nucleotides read TGTGCCAGCAGTGAATCCGTCCTCCAAGAGACCCAGTACTTC. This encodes CASSESVLQETQYF.

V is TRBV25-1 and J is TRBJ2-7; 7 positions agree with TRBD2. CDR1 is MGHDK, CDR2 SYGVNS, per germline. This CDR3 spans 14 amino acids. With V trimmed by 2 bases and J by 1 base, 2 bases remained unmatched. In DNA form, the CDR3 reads TGTGCCAGCAGTGAAAGCGGGATTTCCTACGAGCAGTACTTC. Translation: CASSESGISYEQYF.

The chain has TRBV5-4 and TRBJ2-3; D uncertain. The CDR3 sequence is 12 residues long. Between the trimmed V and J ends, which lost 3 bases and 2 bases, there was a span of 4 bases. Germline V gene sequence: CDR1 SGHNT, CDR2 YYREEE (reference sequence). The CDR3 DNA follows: TGTGCCAGCAGCTCCCTCACAGATACGCAGTATTTT. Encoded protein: CASSSLTDTQYF.

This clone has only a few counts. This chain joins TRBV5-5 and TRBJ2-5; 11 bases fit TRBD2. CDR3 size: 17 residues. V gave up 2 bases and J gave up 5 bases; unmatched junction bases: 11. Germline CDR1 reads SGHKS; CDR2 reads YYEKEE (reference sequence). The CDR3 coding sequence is TGTGCCAGCAGCTTTAATAGCGGGGGGGAAAATTGGGAGACCCAGTACTTC. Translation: CASSFNSGGENWETQYF.

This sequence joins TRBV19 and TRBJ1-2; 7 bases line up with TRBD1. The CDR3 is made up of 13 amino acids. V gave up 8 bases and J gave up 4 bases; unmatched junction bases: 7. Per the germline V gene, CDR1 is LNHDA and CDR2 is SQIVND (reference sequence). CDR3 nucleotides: TGTGCCAGTGGGACCGGGACAGTCTATGGCTACACCTTC. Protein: CASGTGTVYGYTF.

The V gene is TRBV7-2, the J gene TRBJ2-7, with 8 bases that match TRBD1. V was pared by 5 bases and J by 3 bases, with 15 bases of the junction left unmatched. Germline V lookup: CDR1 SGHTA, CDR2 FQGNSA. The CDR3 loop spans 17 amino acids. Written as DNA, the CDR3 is TGTGCCAGCAGCCCCCTACACCGGGACAGGACCTTCTACGAGCAGTACTTC. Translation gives CASSPLHRDRTFYEQYF.

CDR3: CASSEAGKGALGGYTF. The CDR3 nucleotides are TGTGCCAGCAGTGAAGCGGGAAAGGGGGCGCTGGGTGGCTACACCTTC. The chain joins TRBV6-1 to TRBJ1-2, with 7 bases lining up with TRBD1. Germline V lookup: CDR1 MNHNS, CDR2 SASEGT. V lost 0 bases and J lost 7; bases outside the gene matches: 11. The CDR3 has 16 residues.

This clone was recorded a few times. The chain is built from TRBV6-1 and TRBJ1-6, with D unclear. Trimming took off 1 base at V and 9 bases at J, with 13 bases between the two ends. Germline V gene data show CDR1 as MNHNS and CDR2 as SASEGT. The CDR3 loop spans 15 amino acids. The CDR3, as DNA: TGTGCCAGCAGTGAAGGGAGGTACGTCGGTTCACCCCTCCACTTT. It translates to CASSEGRYVGSPLHF.

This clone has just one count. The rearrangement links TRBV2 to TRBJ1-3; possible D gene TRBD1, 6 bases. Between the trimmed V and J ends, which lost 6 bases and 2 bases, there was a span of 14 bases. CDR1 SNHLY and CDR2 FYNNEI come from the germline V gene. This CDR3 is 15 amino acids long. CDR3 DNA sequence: TGTGCCAGCAGCCGGGACATCCTTACTGGAAACACCATATATTTT. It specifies CASSRDILTGNTIYF.

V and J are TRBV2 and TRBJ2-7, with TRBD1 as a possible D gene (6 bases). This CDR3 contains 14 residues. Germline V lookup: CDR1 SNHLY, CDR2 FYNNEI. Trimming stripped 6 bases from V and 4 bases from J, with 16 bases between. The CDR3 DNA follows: TGTGCCAGCAGAGAACAGGGTAACCTTTACGAGCAGTACTTC. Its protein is CASREQGNLYEQYF.

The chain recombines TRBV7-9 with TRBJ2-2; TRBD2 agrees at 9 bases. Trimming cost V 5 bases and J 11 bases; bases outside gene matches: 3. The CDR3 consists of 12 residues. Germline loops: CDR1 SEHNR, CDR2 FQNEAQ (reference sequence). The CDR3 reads CASSLGTSELFF. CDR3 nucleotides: TGTGCCAGCAGCCTAGGGACTAGCGAGCTGTTTTTT. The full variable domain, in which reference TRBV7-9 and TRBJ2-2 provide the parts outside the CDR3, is DTGVSQNPRHKITKRGQNVTFRCDPISEHNRLYWYRQTLGQGPEFLTYFQNEAQLEKSRLLSDRFSAERPKGSFSTLEIQRTEQGDSAMYLCASSLGTSELFFGEGSRLTVL.

The CDR3 here is CASSLDRFYEQYF. The CDR3 DNA follows: TGTGCCAGCAGCCTCGACAGATTCTACGAGCAGTACTTC. The chain links TRBV7-9 to TRBJ2-7, with D tentatively TRBD1 (5 bases). Trimming stripped 5 bases from V and 3 bases from J, with 11 bases between. This CDR3 comprises 13 residues. Germline assignment: CDR1 SEHNR and CDR2 FQNEAQ (reference sequence).

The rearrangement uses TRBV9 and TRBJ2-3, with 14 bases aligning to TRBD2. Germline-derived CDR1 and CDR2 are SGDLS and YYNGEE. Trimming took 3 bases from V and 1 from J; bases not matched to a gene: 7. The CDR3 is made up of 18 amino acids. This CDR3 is CASSGPGLAGAGTDTQYF. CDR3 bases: TGTGCCAGCAGCGGCCCGGGACTAGCGGGGGCCGGCACAGATACGCAGTATTTT.

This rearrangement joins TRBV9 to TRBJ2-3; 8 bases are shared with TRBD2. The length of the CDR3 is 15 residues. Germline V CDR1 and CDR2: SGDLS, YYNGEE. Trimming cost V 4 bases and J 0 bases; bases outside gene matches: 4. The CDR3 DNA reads TGTGCCAGCAGCCCTCAGCGGGGGAGCACAGATACGCAGTATTTT. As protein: CASSPQRGSTDTQYF.